The 5 T cell receptor beta chains below come from one sample, sequenced in a study of T cell changes during pregnancy in multiple sclerosis. Assay used: immunoSEQ multiplex PCR; TCRdb lists only in-frame clones, some missing. Of about 67,000 clones in the sample, about 92% were seen once. The sequencing used peripheral blood, collected after pregnancy. These receptors originate from a female donor with multiple sclerosis, enrolled in a pregnancy study.

This chain links TRBV2 with TRBJ2-1; D might be TRBD2 (6 bases). V lost 3 bases to trimming and J lost 0 bases, with 9 bases between them. Germline values: CDR1 SNHLY, CDR2 FYNNEI. The CDR3 extends over 15 amino acids. The CDR3 sequence is CASSEFGSSYNEQFF. The CDR3 DNA reads as TGTGCCAGCAGTGAGTTCGGGAGCTCCTACAATGAGCAGTTCTTC.

The chain combines TRBV12-5 with TRBJ1-1; the D gene is possibly TRBD1 (6 bases). Germline V gene sequence: CDR1 LGHNT, CDR2 FRNRAP. CDR3 size: 13 residues. Trimming took 2 bases from V and 9 from J, leaving 13 bases between them. The CDR3 bases are TGTGCTAGTGGTTTGAGCGGGACACTACAAGCTTTCTTT. Protein product: CASGLSGTLQAFF.

The chain carries TRBV7-4 and TRBJ1-1; D possibly corresponds to TRBD1 (6 bases). Deletions cut 3 bases from V and 1 base from J, with 12 bases between. CDR1 and CDR2 (germline): SGHVT, SQSDAQ. The CDR3 extends over 15 amino acids. The CDR3 DNA reads TGTGCCAGCAGCTTCAGGACAGATAAGAACACTGAAGCTTTCTTT. Translating gives CASSFRTDKNTEAFF.

This chain joins TRBV27 and TRBJ2-7, with D possibly TRBD1 on 5 matching bases. V was pared by 5 bases and J by 3 bases, with 11 bases between. This CDR3 spans 13 amino acids. Germline V gives CDR1 MNHEY, CDR2 SMNVEV (reference sequence). CDR3 protein: CASSRQIYYEQYF. Here the CDR3 DNA reads TGTGCCAGCAGTCGACAGATCTACTACGAGCAGTACTTC.

The chain carries TRBV7-8 and TRBJ2-2; D not certain. The CDR3 consists of 15 residues. V lost 1 base and J lost 1, with 7 bases in between. Germline loops: CDR1 SGHVS, CDR2 FQNEAQ. The CDR3 DNA is TGTGCCAGCAGCTTAGTTCCGGGGAACACCGGGGAGCTGTTTTTT. Amino acids: CASSLVPGNTGELFF.